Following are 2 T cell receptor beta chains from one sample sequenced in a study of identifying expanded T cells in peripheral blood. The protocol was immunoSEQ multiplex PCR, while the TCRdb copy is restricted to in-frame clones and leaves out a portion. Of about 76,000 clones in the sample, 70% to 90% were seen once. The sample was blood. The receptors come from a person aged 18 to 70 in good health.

CDR3 nucleotides: TGTGCCAGCTCACCGCCTGGGGAGAACACTGAAGCTTTCTTT. Protein: CASSPPGENTEAFF. The chain combines TRBV18 with TRBJ1-1, with D unclear. This CDR3 has 14 amino acids. Per germline, CDR1 KGHSH and CDR2 LQKENI. Trimming removed 3 bases at V and 1 base at J, with 9 bases between.

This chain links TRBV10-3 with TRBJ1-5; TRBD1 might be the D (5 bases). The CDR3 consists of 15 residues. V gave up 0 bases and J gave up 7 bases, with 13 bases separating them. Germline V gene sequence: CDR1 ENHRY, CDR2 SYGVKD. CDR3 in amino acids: CAISESGIGEQPQHF. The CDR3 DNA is TGTGCCATCAGTGAGTCGGGGATAGGGGAGCAGCCCCAGCATTTT.